Listed below are T cell receptor beta chains from one sample, sequenced in a study of regulatory T cells in long-lasting Graves disease. TCRdb fed the multiplex PCR reads into MiXCR, producing one record per CDR3 protein. In the table there are around 250,000 distinct CDR3 sequences, approximately 20% of which are singletons. These sequences were also reported in another study, on T cells in Graves' hyperthyroidism and ophthalmopathy.

Specimen: peripheral blood mononuclear cells (PBMCs), collected at new diagnosis, from a patient treated with antithyroid drugs. The receptors originated from a woman aged 25 to 39 with Graves disease. The CDR3 runs from the conserved cysteine through the conserved F or W. The D gene is left open where the match is weak. Size values are once, few and many counts, or a class for expanded clones, and some rows have none.

CDR3: CASSPLLESYEQYF; DNA: TGTGCCAGCTCACCACTCTTGGAGTCCTACGAGCAGTACTTC; D: -; V: TRBV18; J: TRBJ2-7; size: -
CDR3: CSVSQPRSGSAYEQYF; DNA: TGCAGCGTTTCCCAGCCGCGTAGCGGGAGTGCCTACGAGCAGTACTTC; D: TRBD2; V: TRBV29-1; J: TRBJ2-7; size: -
CDR3: CASSPPVGVNYGYTF; DNA: TGTGCCAGCTCACCACCGGTCGGTGTTAACTATGGCTACACCTTC; D: -; V: TRBV18; J: TRBJ1-2; size: many
CDR3: CSASITSLPGQPQHF; DNA: TGCAGTGCTAGCATCACGAGTCTCCCGGGGCAGCCCCAGCATTTT; D: -; V: TRBV20-1; J: TRBJ1-5; size: many
CDR3: CASRPAGQGRIRVEAFF; DNA: TGTGCCAGCAGGCCTGCGGGACAGGGAAGAATCCGCGTTGAAGCTTTCTTT; D: TRBD1; V: TRBV6-1; J: TRBJ1-1; size: many
CDR3: CSPKGTSGVSSYNEQFF; DNA: TGCAGTCCAAAAGGGACTAGCGGGGTGAGCTCCTACAATGAGCAGTTCTTC; D: TRBD2; V: TRBV20-1; J: TRBJ2-1; size: many
CDR3: CSARNMGGDSSYEQYF; DNA: TGCAGTGCTAGAAACATGGGGGGGGACAGTTCCTACGAGCAGTACTTC; D: -; V: TRBV20-1; J: TRBJ2-7; size: many
CDR3: CASSQGLRGTEAFF; DNA: TGTGCCAGCAGCCAAGGGCTCCGGGGCACTGAAGCTTTCTTT; D: -; V: TRBV4-2; J: TRBJ1-1; size: many
CDR3: CASSVAGNRVESGNTIYF; DNA: TGTGCCAGCAGCGTAGCTGGGAACAGGGTGGAATCTGGAAACACCATATATTTT; D: -; V: TRBV9; J: TRBJ1-3; size: -
CDR3: CASSLSWGMETQYF; DNA: TGTGCCAGCAGCTTATCTTGGGGTATGGAGACCCAGTACTTC; D: -; V: TRBV7-9; J: TRBJ2-5; size: many
CDR3: CASSQDGTGAKNIQYF; DNA: TGTGCCAGCAGCCAAGATGGGACAGGGGCCAAAAACATTCAGTACTTC; D: TRBD1; V: TRBV3-1; J: TRBJ2-4; size: many
CDR3: CASSYRSPLDTEAFF; DNA: TGTGCCAGCAGTTACAGGTCCCCCCTGGACACTGAAGCTTTCTTT; D: -; V: TRBV6-5; J: TRBJ1-1; size: many
CDR3: CASSVDPGNGQAFF; DNA: TGTGCCAGCAGCGTAGACCCGGGAAACGGCCAAGCTTTCTTT; D: -; V: TRBV9; J: TRBJ1-1; size: many
CDR3: CASSDGQRTYNEQFF; DNA: TGTGCCAGCAGCGACGGACAGAGGACCTACAATGAGCAGTTCTTC; D: -; V: TRBV27; J: TRBJ2-1; size: few
CDR3: CASSLLQGTNTEAFF; DNA: TGTGCCAGCAGCTTGCTCCAGGGGACGAACACTGAAGCTTTCTTT; D: -; V: TRBV5-6; J: TRBJ1-1; size: many
CDR3: CASLGSSNTGELFF; DNA: TGTGCCAGCCTAGGCTCTTCGAACACCGGGGAGCTGTTTTTT; D: -; V: TRBV2; J: TRBJ2-2; size: many
CDR3: CASSSPQGYNEQFF; DNA: TGTGCCAGCAGTTCTCCGCAGGGGTACAATGAGCAGTTCTTC; D: -; V: TRBV6-2/TRBV6-3; J: TRBJ2-1; size: many
CDR3: CASSPWGLAGSRETQYF; DNA: TGTGCCAGCAGTCCATGGGGACTAGCGGGGTCTAGAGAGACCCAGTACTTC; D: TRBD2; V: TRBV2; J: TRBJ2-5; size: many
CDR3: CASSEPPGGPPQLWYF; DNA: TGTGCCAGCAGTGAGCCCCCGGGGGGCCCCCCCCAACTTTGGTACTTC; D: -; V: TRBV6-1; J: TRBJ2-5; size: few
CDR3: CASRDSHSPLHF; DNA: TGTGCCAGCAGGGACAGTCATTCACCCCTCCACTTT; D: -; V: TRBV6-1; J: TRBJ1-6; size: many
CDR3: CASSSGQQREKLFF; DNA: TGTGCCAGCAGTTCGGGACAGCAAAGGGAAAAACTGTTTTTT; D: TRBD1; V: TRBV27; J: TRBJ1-4; size: once
CDR3: CSARVGTGGDETQYF; DNA: TGCAGTGCTAGAGTAGGGACAGGGGGCGATGAGACCCAGTACTTC; D: TRBD1; V: TRBV20-1; J: TRBJ2-5; size: many
CDR3: CASMGQPQHF; DNA: TGTGCCAGTATGGGTCAGCCCCAGCATTTT; D: -; V: TRBV19; J: TRBJ1-5; size: -
CDR3: CASSLWTGDTYEQYF; DNA: TGTGCCAGCAGTTTATGGACAGGAGATACCTACGAGCAGTACTTC; D: TRBD1; V: TRBV27; J: TRBJ2-7; size: many
CDR3: CASSYDHSNQPQHF; DNA: TGTGCCAGTAGTTATGACCATAGCAATCAGCCCCAGCATTTT; D: -; V: TRBV19; J: TRBJ1-5; size: many
CDR3: CASSLVGQGDEKLFF; DNA: TGTGCCAGCAGTTTAGTGGGACAGGGAGATGAAAAACTGTTTTTT; D: TRBD1; V: TRBV12-3/TRBV12-4; J: TRBJ1-4; size: -
CDR3: CASSLQTRDTDTQYF; DNA: TGCGCCAGCAGCTTGCAGACTAGGGACACAGATACGCAGTATTTT; D: -; V: TRBV5-5; J: TRBJ2-3; size: many
CDR3: CASAGTATDTQYF; DNA: TGCGCCAGTGCCGGGACAGCCACAGATACGCAGTATTTT; D: TRBD1; V: TRBV10-1; J: TRBJ2-3; size: many
CDR3: CSARSQGSFDTIYF; DNA: TGCAGTGCTAGATCGCAGGGATCGTTCGACACCATATATTTT; D: -; V: TRBV20-1; J: TRBJ1-3; size: many
CDR3: CASSRTGVTDTQYF; DNA: TGCGCCAGCAGCCGGACAGGGGTAACAGATACGCAGTATTTT; D: TRBD1; V: TRBV5-1; J: TRBJ2-3; size: many
CDR3: CASSLEWGNNQPQHF; DNA: TGCGCCAGCAGCTTGGAGTGGGGAAACAATCAGCCCCAGCATTTT; D: -; V: TRBV5-1; J: TRBJ1-5; size: many
CDR3: CASSPRGGREGQHPKPNQPQHF; DNA: TGTGCCAGCAGTCCCAGGGGCGGCCGGGAGGGACAGCATCCTAAACCCAATCAGCCCCAGCATTTT; D: TRBD1; V: TRBV6-1; J: TRBJ1-5; size: many